Listed below are T cell receptor beta chains from one sample, sequenced in a study of T cell clones after liver transplantation. TCRdb's copy holds only in-frame clones and misses some; the assay was immunoSEQ multiplex PCR. The sample contains some 57,000 clones, 60% to 80% of which appear only once. The sequencing here drew on CD4+ T cells from blood, taken at the 22-month timepoint. The receptors originated from a human patient who received a liver transplant. Some of these T cells may belong to the graft donor. The conserved cysteine and the conserved F or W are not part of the CDR3 here. The D gene is left open where the match is weak.

D	length	V	J	CDR3
.	11	TRBV10-2	TRBJ2-3	ASRQGGTDTQY
.	11	TRBV19	TRBJ2-3	ASMGRNTDTQY
.	14	TRBV4-2	TRBJ1-5	ASSQGLVTVNQPQH
.	11	TRBV7-9	TRBJ2-2	ASSPGQFGELF
TRBD1	11	TRBV2	TRBJ1-5	ASSGTGEQPQH
TRBD1	13	TRBV5-4	TRBJ2-5	ASSLKGQGTETQY
TRBD1	12	TRBV7-2	TRBJ2-7	ASSFGTGSYEQY
.	14	TRBV7-6	TRBJ2-1	ASSYTRHEGYNEQF
.	13	TRBV2	TRBJ2-6	ASSRDGSGANVLT
TRBD1	14	TRBV6-1	TRBJ2-2	ASSESGTGGGGELF
TRBD2	14	TRBV11-2	TRBJ2-1	ASSSVLAGGYNEQF